This T cell receptor (beta chain) was profiled in a study of long-term antiretroviral therapy in people with HIV (dated by TCRdb to the early 2020s). Describing the broader study: The earliest samples were collected about a decade before the 2015 WHO recommendation for immediate ART, when ART was typically delayed until CD4 counts fell. This retrospective serial study examined whether starting ART and sustained HIV suppression were associated with changes in the composition and diversity of the TRB repertoire in peripheral blood. A total of roughly 180 cryopreserved PBMC samples were contributed to the cohort by 30 adults with confirmed HIV infection, with samples collected serially over a mean of approximately six years (range 1-12). Of the roughly 30 participants with HIV, fewer than twelve were female. No cross-contamination during QIAcube processing was seen in test extractions of a monoclonal T-cell line run alongside 33 polyclonal samples.

Participants were included only if at least one PBMC sample before ART initiation and at least two post-ART samples were available. Every participant with HIV received treatment in the United States of America. Before DNA extraction, cryopreserved samples of roughly 0.9-11 million PBMC were thawed and then washed. At the time of the earliest PBMC sample for each participant with HIV, ages ranged from roughly 23 to 55 years. PBMC samples were contributed by each participant from 1-4 timepoints before ART initiation and 2-8 timepoints after ART initiation, with a median of 7 samples. For every participant, serial HIV viral load, CD4+ T-cell count, ART history and demographic data were obtained. A Qiagen kit on a QIAcube was used to extract genomic DNA from unsorted PBMC, with samples processed in batches of 12. With regard to this clone: Its antigen has not been determined. Per-base quality was not reported, and no clone a single base away is much larger than it.

Overall study results and their limits: Inferences about post-ART repertoire changes were limited because no data were available on ART adherence, viral resistance or therapy changes. Starting ART was linked to a significant rise in TRB diversity, yet even after long-term ART the diversity remained significantly lower than in transplant donor controls. Because cell numbers in pre-ART samples were limited, unsorted PBMC were profiled instead of sorted CD4+ and CD8+ T cells. The repertoire was dominated across all time points by expanded TRB clones identified before ART initiation, although this dominance was seen to fluctuate and to decrease in many PLHIV after ART. Samples dated from the mid-2000s to the late 2010s, and the ART regimens used may be less effective than current ones. Since PBMC availability was limited, sequencing covered only the TCR beta chain, with no alpha chain pairing. CDR3 length ranges in HIV repertoires were narrower than in controls, and network structure suggested an antigen-experienced repertoire with only a slight naive shift after ART.

For CDR1 and CDR2, the germline V gene lists SNHLY and FYNNEI. V is cut by 8 bases and J by 2 bases, and the space between the germline ends is 20 bases. The CDR3 measures 16 amino acids from cysteine to phenylalanine. Only the CDR3 DNA stays, 48 bases, in frame from base 1. The immunoSEQ hsTCRB v3.0 assay was used at survey level resolution to sequence the TRB variable region. A depth of about 40,000-50,000 T-cell genomes per sample was targeted for TRB sequencing. An Illumina MiSeq with a v3 150-cycle kit was used to sequence the pooled TRB libraries. Per the source publication's procedure: Analysis of repertoires was carried out in R inside a reproducible Nextflow workflow spanning QC, data transformation and analysis. LymphoSeq2, an R package for exploring AIRR-Seq data, was used to implement the custom analyses. Several samples that produced fewer than 5000 total TRB sequences were removed, so 190 or so HIV repertoires were analyzed. Of the 188 retained HIV repertoires, almost 60 were collected before and roughly 130 after ART initiation. Repertoires were downsampled to 5000 TRB nucleotide sequences, and summary statistics were averaged over 100 downsampling iterations. TRB sequences were retained for analysis only if CDR3 regions of at least seven amino acids were present. Two measures captured diversity: a Shannon entropy-derived clonality score and the Gini coefficient. In the repertoire networks, any two of the top 5000 CDR3 amino acid sequences were connected whenever the two sequences differed by an edit distance of one. Antigen specificity groups and MHC restriction were predicted for TRB CDR3 amino acid sequences with GLIPH2. Known CMV, EBV, HIV or tissue antigen associations were flagged by matching CDR3 amino acid sequences against VDJdb and McPAS-TCR. Pre-ART, post-ART and control groups were compared with Wilcoxon signed-rank tests and Holm-Bonferroni correction. Here the immuneACCESS table is served through TCRdb, limited to in-frame sequences with V and J called. Missing clones are a known gap in these copies; in checked studies unresolved V genes cover under half, and the rest lacks a known reason. The V and J calls and clone size are taken from that table; D and trimming were inferred from the DNA. The sample includes some 31,000 clones, with around 95% observed a single time. The ten largest clonotypes hold over 7% of the sample.

The clonotype comes from a man aged 25-45 years with HIV. The rearrangement joined TRBV2 to TRBJ2-3; the D gene lacks a confident call. The sequencing used unsorted PBMCs, collected 5.3 years after starting antiretroviral therapy. The DNA is as follows: TGTGCCAGCGCCCGAACAACCGGTAGTATCACAGATACGCAGTATTTT. This gives the protein CASARTTGSITDTQYF. When the CDR3 is completed using the reference TRBV2 and TRBJ2-3 genes on either side, the full variable domain is EPEVTQTPSHQVTQMGQEVILRCVPISNHLYFYWYRQILGQKVEFLVSFYNNEISEKSEIFDDQFSVERPDGSNFTLKIRSTKLEDSAMYFCASARTTGSITDTQYFGPGTRLTVL.